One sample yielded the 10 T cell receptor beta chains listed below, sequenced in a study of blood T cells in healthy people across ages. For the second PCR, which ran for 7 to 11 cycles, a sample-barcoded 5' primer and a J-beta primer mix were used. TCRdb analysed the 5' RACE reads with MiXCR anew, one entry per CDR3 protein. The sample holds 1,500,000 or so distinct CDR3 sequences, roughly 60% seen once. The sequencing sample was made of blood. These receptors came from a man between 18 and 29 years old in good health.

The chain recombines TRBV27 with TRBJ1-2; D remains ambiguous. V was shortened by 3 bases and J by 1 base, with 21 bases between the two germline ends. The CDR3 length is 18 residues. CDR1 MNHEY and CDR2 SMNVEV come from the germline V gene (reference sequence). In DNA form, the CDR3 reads TGTGCCAGCAGTTTCTCCCGACCGAGTCTGGGCATTAACTATGGCTACACCTTC. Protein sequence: CASSFSRPSLGINYGYTF.

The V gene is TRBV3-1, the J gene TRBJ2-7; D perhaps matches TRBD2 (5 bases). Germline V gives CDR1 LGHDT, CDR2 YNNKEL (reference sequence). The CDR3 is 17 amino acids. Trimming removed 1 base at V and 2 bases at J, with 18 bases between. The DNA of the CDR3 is TGTGCCAGCAGCCAAGGAACCGGGATCACGGGCCCCTACGAGCAGTACTTC. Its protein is CASSQGTGITGPYEQYF.

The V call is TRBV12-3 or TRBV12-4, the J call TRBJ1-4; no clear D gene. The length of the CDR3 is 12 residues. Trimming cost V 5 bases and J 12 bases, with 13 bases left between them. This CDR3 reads CASSGMQAELFF. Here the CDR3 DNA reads TGTGCCAGCAGTGGCATGCAGGCCGAACTGTTTTTT.

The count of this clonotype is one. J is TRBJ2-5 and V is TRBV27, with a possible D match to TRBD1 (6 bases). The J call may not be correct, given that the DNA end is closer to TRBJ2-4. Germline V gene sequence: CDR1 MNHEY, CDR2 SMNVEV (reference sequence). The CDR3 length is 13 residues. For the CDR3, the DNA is TGTGCCACCTCACTAACAGGGTATGGCATTCAGTACTTC. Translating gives CATSLTGYGIQYF.

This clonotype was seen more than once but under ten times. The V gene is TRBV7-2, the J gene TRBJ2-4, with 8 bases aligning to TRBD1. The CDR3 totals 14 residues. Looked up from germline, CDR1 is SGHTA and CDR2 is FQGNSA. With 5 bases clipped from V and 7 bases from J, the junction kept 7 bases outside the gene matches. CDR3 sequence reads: CASSRAGGRNIQYF. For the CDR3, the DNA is TGTGCCAGCAGCCGGGCAGGGGGCAGGAACATTCAGTACTTC.

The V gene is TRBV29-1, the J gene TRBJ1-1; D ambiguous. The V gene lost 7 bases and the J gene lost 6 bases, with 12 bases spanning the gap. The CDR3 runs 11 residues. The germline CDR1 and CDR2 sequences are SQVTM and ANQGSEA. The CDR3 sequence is CSAGDSAEAFF. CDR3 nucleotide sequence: TGCAGCGCCGGAGATAGCGCTGAAGCTTTCTTT.

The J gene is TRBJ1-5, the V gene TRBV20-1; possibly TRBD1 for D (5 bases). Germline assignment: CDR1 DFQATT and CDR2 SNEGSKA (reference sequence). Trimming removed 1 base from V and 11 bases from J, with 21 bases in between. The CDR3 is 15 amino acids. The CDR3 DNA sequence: TGCAGTGCTAGAGGGCCCTTAGGGGAGGGAATTACCCAGCATTTT. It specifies CSARGPLGEGITQHF.

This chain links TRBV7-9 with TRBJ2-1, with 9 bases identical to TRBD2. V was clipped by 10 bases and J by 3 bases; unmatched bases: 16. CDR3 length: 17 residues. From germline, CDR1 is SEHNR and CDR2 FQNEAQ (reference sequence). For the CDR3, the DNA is TGTGCCACCACCCTCAGGATAGCGGGAGTTGACTACAATGAGCAGTTCTTC. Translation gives CATTLRIAGVDYNEQFF. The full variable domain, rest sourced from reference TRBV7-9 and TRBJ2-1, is DTGVSQNPRHKITKRGQNVTFRCDPISEHNRLYWYRQTLGQGPEFLTYFQNEAQLEKSRLLSDRFSAERPKGSFSTLEIQRTEQGDSAMYLCATTLRIAGVDYNEQFFGPGTRLTVL.

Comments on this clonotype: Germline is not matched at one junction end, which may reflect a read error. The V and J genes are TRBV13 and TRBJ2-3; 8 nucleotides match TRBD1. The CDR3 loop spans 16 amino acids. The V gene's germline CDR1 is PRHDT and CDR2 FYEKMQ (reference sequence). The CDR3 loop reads CASSPMSGQGSDMQYF. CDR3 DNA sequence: TGTGCCAGCAGCCCCATGTCTGGACAGGGTTCAGATATGCAGTATTTT.

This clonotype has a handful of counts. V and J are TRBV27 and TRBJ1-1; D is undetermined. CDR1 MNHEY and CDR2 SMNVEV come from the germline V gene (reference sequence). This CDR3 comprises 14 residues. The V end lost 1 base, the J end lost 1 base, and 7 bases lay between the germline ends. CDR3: CASSLYGANTEAFF. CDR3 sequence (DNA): TGTGCCAGCAGTTTATACGGAGCGAACACTGAAGCTTTCTTT.